Detailed here is one T cell receptor (beta chain). This specimen belongs to a study of T cell changes during pregnancy in multiple sclerosis. Here immunoSEQ multiplex PCR was the method, and the copy in TCRdb shows in-frame clones only, minus some. The sample lists more than 35,000 clones, more than 85% occurring once. V lost 0 bases to trimming and J lost 9 bases, with 9 bases between them. Germline CDR1 is LNHNV and CDR2 is YYDKDF (reference sequence). The CDR3 is 14 residues long. This TCR derives from a female donor with multiple sclerosis, enrolled in a pregnancy study. The source was CD4+ T cells from peripheral blood mononuclear cells, collected in the second trimester of pregnancy. This sequence joins TRBV15 and TRBJ1-6, with D maybe TRBD1 (5 bases). DNA for the CDR3: TGTGCCACCAGCAGAGATGGGGGGGGTTCACCCCTCCACTTT. This codes for CATSRDGGGSPLHF.